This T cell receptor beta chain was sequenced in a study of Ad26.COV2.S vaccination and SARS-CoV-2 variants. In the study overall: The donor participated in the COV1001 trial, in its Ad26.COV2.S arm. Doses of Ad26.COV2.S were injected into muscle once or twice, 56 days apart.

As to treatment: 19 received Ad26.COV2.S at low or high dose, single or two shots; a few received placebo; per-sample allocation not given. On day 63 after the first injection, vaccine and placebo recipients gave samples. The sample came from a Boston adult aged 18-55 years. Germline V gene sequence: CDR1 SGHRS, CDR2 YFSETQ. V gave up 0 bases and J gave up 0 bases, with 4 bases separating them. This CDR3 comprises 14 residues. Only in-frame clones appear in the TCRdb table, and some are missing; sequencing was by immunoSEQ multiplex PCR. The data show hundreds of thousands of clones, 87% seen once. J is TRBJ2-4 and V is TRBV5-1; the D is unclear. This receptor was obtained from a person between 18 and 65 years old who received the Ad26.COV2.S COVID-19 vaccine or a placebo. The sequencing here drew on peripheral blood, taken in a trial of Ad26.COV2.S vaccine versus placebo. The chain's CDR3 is CASSLDVAKNIQYF. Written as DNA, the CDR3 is TGCGCCAGCAGCTTGGACGTAGCCAAAAACATTCAGTACTTC.